This section outlines one TCR beta chain sequence together with its context. What it binds is unknown. The CDR3 loop spans 14 amino acids. In germline, CDR1 is SGHRS, CDR2 YFSETQ. V lost 4 bases and J lost 7; bases outside the gene matches: 5. PCR was performed using 60 Vbeta and 13 Jbeta primers. Some clones are missing from TCRdb's copy, which holds only in-frame ones; the method was immunoSEQ multiplex PCR. The sample holds 100,000 to 150,000 clones; 60% to 80% are singletons and the top ten take around 2.5%. This entry belongs to a study of cytomegalovirus exposure and HLA in healthy donors. About the research overall: Of all 400 or so donors who were genotyped, around 79% belonged to the Caucasian-associated ancestry cluster. Study-wide findings and caveats: TCR beta V segments were, for the most part, productive about 87% or about 30% of the time in an earlier analysis. With further analysis later on, most CMV-associated TCR beta chains appeared HLA-restricted.

Despite likely unrecorded immune exposures, the donors were nominally healthy at the time of sampling. This rearrangement joins TRBV5-1 to TRBJ1-4, with TRBD1 matching 9 bases. This receptor was taken from a woman aged 60 to 75 in good health and CMV-seropositive. The specimen was PBMCs. CDR3 loop: CASSQGQGSEKLFF. The CDR3 nucleotides read TGCGCCAGCAGCCAGGGACAGGGTAGTGAAAAACTGTTTTTT.